The present entry profiles one T cell receptor (beta chain) with its context. Its antigen is unknown. Primers: 60 Vbeta forward and 13 Jbeta reverse. Libraries were prepared by immunoSEQ multiplex PCR; TCRdb keeps only in-frame clonotypes and omits some of them. This table has 150,000 or so clones, roughly 80% appearing once. These data come from a study of cytomegalovirus exposure and HLA in healthy donors. Study at large: A previous analysis identified 117 million unique TCR beta sequences derived from roughly 180 million T cells. Broader study findings: As was reported, the classifier diagnosed cytomegalovirus status with high specificity and sensitivity.

V was shortened by 3 bases and J by 0 bases, with 12 bases between the two germline ends. Germline-derived CDR1 and CDR2 are MNHEY and SMNVEV (reference sequence). The CDR3 is 15 residues long. This receptor was obtained from a man aged 25 to 40 in good health and CMV-seropositive. J is TRBJ2-7 and V is TRBV27; perhaps TRBD1 as D (6 bases). The specimen was PBMCs. Here the CDR3 reads CASSLVQGSSYEQYF. Here the CDR3 DNA reads TGTGCCAGCAGTTTGGTGCAGGGGTCCTCCTACGAGCAGTACTTC.